This T cell receptor beta chain was captured in a study of neurological immune-mediated disorders. V was clipped by 1 base and J by 0 bases, with 21 bases between them. Germline CDR1 reads SEHNR; CDR2 reads FQNEAQ (reference sequence). CDR3 length: 19 residues. One entry per CDR3 protein results from TCRdb running MiXCR on the 5' RACE reads. The data hold around 44,000 distinct CDR3 sequences, with about 14% observed a single time. What was sequenced was CD4+ T cells from blood. J is TRBJ1-2 and V is TRBV7-9; unclear D gene. This TCR derives from a woman in her sixties with HTLV-1-associated myelopathy (HAM/TSP). The chain's CDR3 is CASSLGRFGVRIPNYGYTF. In DNA form, the CDR3 reads TGTGCCAGCAGCTTAGGCCGCTTCGGGGTAAGGATCCCTAACTATGGCTACACCTTC.